This T cell receptor (beta chain) emerged from a study of T-cell memory formation after mild COVID-19 (dated by TCRdb to about 2021). With regard to the full study: Most TCR sequence clusters were specific to one of the two donors. Longitudinal TCRalpha and TCRbeta repertoire sequencing tracked T-cell clones expanding and contracting after mild COVID-19 in a couple of donors. The cohort comprised two young, previously healthy adult volunteers, one female and one male.

The sequencing machine was an Illumina NovaSeq 6000. TCRalpha and TCRbeta cDNA libraries were constructed by 5'RACE with constant-segment primers, with sample barcodes and unique molecular identifiers being introduced. Trizol reagent was used to extract RNA from every sample. Library amplification was performed in two PCR steps, and a second sample barcode and Illumina TruSeq adapters were introduced in the second step. Libraries were sequenced on an Illumina NovaSeq with 2 x 150 bp paired-end reads. The original methods were these. Demultiplexing of reads and collapsing into UMI-guided consensus sequences were performed with migec v1.2.7. Using mixcr v2.1.11, UMI consensuses were aligned to TRA and TRB V and J templates and then assembled into clonotypes. A clonotype was counted as expanded or contracted only if both edgeR and NoisET called the change significant, with noise models trained on biological replicates. For edgeR calls, the thresholds were a false discovery rate-adjusted p below 0.01 and a log2 fold-change of 1. PCA with hierarchical clustering of max-normalized trajectories of the 1000 most abundant clonotypes was used as exploratory dynamics analysis. Separately sequenced CD4+ and CD8+ repertoires were used to assign a CD4 or CD8 phenotype to each responding clone. TCRdb handled the public reads itself, with Q25 trimming in fastp and clone calling in MiXCR, and kept productive beta chains. Records with the same CDR3 protein are collapsed into one entry carrying the most frequent genes and DNA. The V and J calls shown here were made by TCRdb, not taken from the authors' results. This sample has about 390,000 distinct CDR3 sequences in its table, and 15% to 20% of those were observed once. The ten largest clones take up 20% to 25% of the sample.

Beyond this particular receptor, the publication reports: Only a couple of mild cases were covered by the study, and larger cohorts that include severe cases with pre-infection samples were considered necessary. Some responding clones were detected in pre-infection memory, suggesting pre-existing cross-reactive memory T cells joined the SARS-CoV-2 response. Contracting CD4+ clones turned up mainly in the CM and EM memory subsets, whereas EMRA was where CD8+ clones were enriched. The second-wave clones that peaked on day 37 were not confirmed to be SARS-CoV-2 specific. Clones contracting from day 15 to 85 had balanced CD4/CD8 phenotypes, while a second wave expanding from day 15 to 37 was biased towards CD4+.

Ficoll-Paque density gradient centrifugation was used to isolate PBMCs. Via the germline V gene (reference sequence), CDR1 is LNHNV and CDR2 YYDKDF. At the junction V is shortened by 9 bases and J by 6 bases, with 27 bases in between. Including the terminal cysteine and phenylalanine, the CDR3 comprises 16 residues. This entry keeps only the CDR3 DNA: 48 bases, framed from base 1. This clonotype was detected many times. Its cognate antigen has yet to be identified. No much larger clone is present one base from it, and per-base qualities are unavailable. Source material: PBMCs or a T cell subset sorted from them (not recorded which). The receptor was derived from a man aged 18 to 29 who had mild COVID-19 (a few samples of this study predate the infection). The sample titles of this study are shuffled in the database, so cell type and time point are left out; the donor was told from shared clones. The chain is encoded by TRBV15 joined to TRBJ2-7, with the D gene possibly TRBD1 or TRBD2, each one fitting 5 bases. The DNA sequence is as follows: TGTGCCACTCAGGATTATCTCGGGACCCCTTTACGCGAGCAGTACTTC. The encoded protein is CATQDYLGTPLREQYF.